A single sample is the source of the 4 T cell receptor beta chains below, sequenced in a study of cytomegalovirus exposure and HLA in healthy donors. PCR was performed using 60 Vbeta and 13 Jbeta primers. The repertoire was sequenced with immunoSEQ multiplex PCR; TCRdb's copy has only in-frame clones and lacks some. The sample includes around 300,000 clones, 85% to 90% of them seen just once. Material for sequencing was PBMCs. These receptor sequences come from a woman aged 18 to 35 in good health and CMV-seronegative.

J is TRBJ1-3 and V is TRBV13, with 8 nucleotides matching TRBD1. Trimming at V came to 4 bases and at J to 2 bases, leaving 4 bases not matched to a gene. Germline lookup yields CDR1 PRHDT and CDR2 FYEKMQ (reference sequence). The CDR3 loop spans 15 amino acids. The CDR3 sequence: CASSYTGGTGNTIYF. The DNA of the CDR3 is TGTGCCAGCAGCTATACAGGGGGTACTGGAAACACCATATATTTT.

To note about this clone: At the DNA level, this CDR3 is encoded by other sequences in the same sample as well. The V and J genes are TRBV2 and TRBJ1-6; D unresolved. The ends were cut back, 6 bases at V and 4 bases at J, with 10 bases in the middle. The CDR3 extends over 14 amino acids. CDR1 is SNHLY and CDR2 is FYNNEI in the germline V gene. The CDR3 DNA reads TGTGCCAGCAGCCAAGATAGATATAATTCACCCCTCCACTTT. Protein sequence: CASSQDRYNSPLHF.

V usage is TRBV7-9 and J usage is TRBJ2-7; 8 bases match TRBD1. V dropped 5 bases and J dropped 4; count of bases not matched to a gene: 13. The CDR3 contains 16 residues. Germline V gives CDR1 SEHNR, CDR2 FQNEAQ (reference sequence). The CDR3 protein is CASSPVPGQVRYEQYF. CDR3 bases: TGTGCCAGCAGCCCAGTCCCGGGACAGGTCCGGTACGAGCAGTACTTC.

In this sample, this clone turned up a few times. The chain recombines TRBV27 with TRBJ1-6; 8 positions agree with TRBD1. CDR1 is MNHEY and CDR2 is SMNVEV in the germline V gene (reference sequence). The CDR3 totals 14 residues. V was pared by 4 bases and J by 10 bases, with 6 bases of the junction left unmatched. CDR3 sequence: CASSSTQGGSPLHF. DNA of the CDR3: TGTGCCAGCAGTTCGACACAGGGGGGATCACCCCTCCACTTT.